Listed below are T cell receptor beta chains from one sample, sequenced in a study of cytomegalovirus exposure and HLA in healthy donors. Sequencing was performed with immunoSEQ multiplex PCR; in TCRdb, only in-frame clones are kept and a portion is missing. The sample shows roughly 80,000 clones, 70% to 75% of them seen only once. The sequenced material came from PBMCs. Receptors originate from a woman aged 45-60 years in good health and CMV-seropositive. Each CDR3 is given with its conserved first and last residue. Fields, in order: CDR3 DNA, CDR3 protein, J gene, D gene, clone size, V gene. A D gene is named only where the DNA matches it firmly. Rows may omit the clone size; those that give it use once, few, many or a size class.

TGTGCCAGCAGTTTAGGAGGGGGGGCGGGTGGCTACACCTTC	CASSLGGGAGGYTF	TRBJ1-2	.	few	TRBV27
TGTGCCAGCAGCTTAACGGGAGTGTCCTACAATGAGCAGTTCTTC	CASSLTGVSYNEQFF	TRBJ2-1	.	few	TRBV7-9
TGTGCCAGCAGTTTACAGGGGTCCCATCAGCCCCAGCATTTT	CASSLQGSHQPQHF	TRBJ1-5	.	.	TRBV28
TGTGCCAGCAGCACCTTCACAGGGGTGAACACTGAAGCTTTCTTT	CASSTFTGVNTEAFF	TRBJ1-1	TRBD1	.	TRBV11-2
TGTGCCAGCAGCTCAGCAGGGATGGAGACCCAGTACTTC	CASSSAGMETQYF	TRBJ2-5	.	.	TRBV5-6
TGTGCCAGCAGTAGACAGGGGGTGGACGAGCAGTACTTC	CASSRQGVDEQYF	TRBJ2-7	TRBD1	few	TRBV5-6
TGCGCCAGCAGCCGCACCGGGACAGGGGGTGGTTGGCCAGATACGCAGTATTTT	CASSRTGTGGGWPDTQYF	TRBJ2-3	TRBD1	.	TRBV4-1
TGTGCCAGCAGCCCCCGGGACTTCTCCAATGAGCAGTTCTTC	CASSPRDFSNEQFF	TRBJ2-1	.	.	TRBV11-3
TGTGCCAGCAGTCCCCTCCCGCAGGAGGAGGCTTTCTTT	CASSPLPQEEAFF	TRBJ1-1	.	.	TRBV6-5
TGTGCCAGTAGTATAGTGTGGCCTTCCGCGAACACCGGGGAGCTGTTTTTT	CASSIVWPSANTGELFF	TRBJ2-2	.	.	TRBV19
TGCAGCGTTGAAGATCTTACCAAAGACAGCAACTACGAGCAGTACTTC	CSVEDLTKDSNYEQYF	TRBJ2-7	.	.	TRBV29-1
TGCAGCGTTGAAGAATCAGCGGCCCAAGAGACCCAGTACTTC	CSVEESAAQETQYF	TRBJ2-5	.	.	TRBV29-1
TGTGCCAGCAGCTCCAAGAGGGGGGGTCGGGGCACCGGGGAGCTGTTTTTT	CASSSKRGGRGTGELFF	TRBJ2-2	.	few	TRBV11-2
TGCGCCAGCAGCTTGGGGACTATTTCCCAGGAGACCCAGTACTTC	CASSLGTISQETQYF	TRBJ2-5	.	.	TRBV5-1
TGTGCCAGCAGTGAAAATCTCGGGAGGGAGCAGTACTTC	CASSENLGREQYF	TRBJ2-7	TRBD2	once	TRBV6-5
TGTGCCAGCAGCCCCTCGCTGGGGGCGCCCACTGAAGCTTTCTTT	CASSPSLGAPTEAFF	TRBJ1-1	.	.	TRBV6-5
TGCGCCAGCAGCTTTGAGGACAATGAGCAGTTCTTC	CASSFEDNEQFF	TRBJ2-1	.	few	TRBV5-1
TGTGCCAGCAGCCAAAACCCCGGGACTAGCGGGAGATCTGGGGAGCAGTACTTC	CASSQNPGTSGRSGEQYF	TRBJ2-7	TRBD2	.	TRBV2
TGTGCCAGCACCCAAGCCGGGGACACTGGGGCCAACGTCCTGACTTTC	CASTQAGDTGANVLTF	TRBJ2-6	.	.	TRBV7-9
TGCGCCAGCAGTGGTGGACAGGGTGTAAGAGAGACCCAGTACTTC	CASSGGQGVRETQYF	TRBJ2-5	TRBD1	.	TRBV10-1
TGTGCCAGCAGCCCGAGGACTAGCGGGAGCTTGGACATTCAGTACTTC	CASSPRTSGSLDIQYF	TRBJ2-4	TRBD2	.	TRBV5-4
TGCGCCAGCAACTCCCTTGATAATTCACCCCTCCACTTT	CASNSLDNSPLHF	TRBJ1-6	.	.	TRBV10-2
TGTGCCAGCAGATATCGGGGTAACACTGAAGCTTTCTTT	CASRYRGNTEAFF	TRBJ1-1	.	.	TRBV27
TGTGCCAGCAGTGAAACTTTCCCCTACGAGCAGTACTTC	CASSETFPYEQYF	TRBJ2-7	.	.	TRBV2
TGTGCCAGCAGCACGACAGGGGGCGTGGAGCCCCAGCATTTT	CASSTTGGVEPQHF	TRBJ1-5	TRBD1	once	TRBV25-1
TGCGCCAGCAGCCAAGCCCCCGGACAGGGCAACACTGAAGCTTTCTTT	CASSQAPGQGNTEAFF	TRBJ1-1	TRBD1	.	TRBV4-1
TGTGCCAGCAGTTTACTGAACACCGGGGAGCTGTTTTTT	CASSLLNTGELFF	TRBJ2-2	.	.	TRBV28
TGTGCCATCAGTGAGTCCGGGACTAGCGGGACTGTGCAGTACTTC	CAISESGTSGTVQYF	TRBJ2-7	TRBD2	.	TRBV10-3
TGTGCTAGCAGCTTAAGAGAGAACACTGAAGCTTTCTTT	CASSLRENTEAFF	TRBJ1-1	.	.	TRBV7-7
TGTGCCAGCAGCTTAGATACCCAGGGTGGCGAGCAGTACTTC	CASSLDTQGGEQYF	TRBJ2-7	.	once	TRBV2
TGTGCCAGCTCACTCACGAGGGTTTACTCTGGGGCCAACGTCCTGACTTTC	CASSLTRVYSGANVLTF	TRBJ2-6	.	.	TRBV18
TGTGCCAGCAGTCCCTCGGACAGGGCGAACACCGGGGAGCTGTTTTTT	CASSPSDRANTGELFF	TRBJ2-2	TRBD1	.	TRBV28
TGTGCCAGCAGCCTATCTAGCGGGAGTAATGAGCAGTTCTTC	CASSLSSGSNEQFF	TRBJ2-1	TRBD2	.	TRBV11-2
TGTGCCAGTAATCCTAGCGTCTCTGGAAACACCATATATTTT	CASNPSVSGNTIYF	TRBJ1-3	.	.	TRBV19
TGTGCCAGCAGCTTGGGTAGCGGGAGCTCCTACGAGCAGTACTTC	CASSLGSGSSYEQYF	TRBJ2-7	TRBD2	.	TRBV5-6
TGTGCCAGCAGTGAAGCAGCGGGGAGAAGTTTT	CASSEAAGRSF	TRBJ1-4	.	once	TRBV2
TGTGCCAGCAGCTTAGGACTAGCGGGAGCAGATACGCAGTATTTT	CASSLGLAGADTQYF	TRBJ2-3	TRBD2	.	TRBV7-9
TGTGCCAGCAGCTCATTCAATCAGCCCCAGCATTTT	CASSSFNQPQHF	TRBJ1-5	.	.	TRBV7-2
TGTGCCAGCAGGGGGATAGCGGGAGGCAATGAGCAGTTCTTC	CASRGIAGGNEQFF	TRBJ2-1	TRBD2	.	TRBV6-1
TGTGCCATCAGTGAGTCGACAGGGGGAAACTATGGCTACACCTTC	CAISESTGGNYGYTF	TRBJ1-2	TRBD1	.	TRBV6-1